The 17 T cell receptor beta chains listed next were all sequenced from one sample in a study of T-cell reconstitution after alpha-beta-depleted transplantation in children. Study-wide findings and caveats: T-cell counts and diversity at one year post-transplant came mainly from newly produced T cells.

Preparing the TCRbeta library involved the use of unique molecular identifiers. In TCRdb, the PCR reads were re-called with MiXCR into one record per CDR3 protein. Seen here are 330,000 or so distinct CDR3 sequences, 6.5% to 9% observed once, and the top ten hold approximately 8.2%. Their antigen targets remain unknown. The input for sequencing was peripheral blood, taken 360 days after TCRalphabeta/CD19-depleted stem cell transplant. These receptors were collected from a female patient aged 2-15 years who had a stem cell transplant for Fanconi anemia, so the T cells may come from the graft donor.

This clonotype was observed at least ten times. This chain connects TRBV28 to TRBJ1-1; D remains ambiguous. Germline CDR1 reads MDHEN; CDR2 reads SYDVKM. The CDR3 has 10 residues. Trimming left V 10 bases short and J 8 bases short, with 11 bases between. CDR3 residues: CATKPEEAFF. CDR3 nucleotides: TGTGCCACAAAACCTGAAGAAGCTTTCTTT.

This clonotype was counted at least ten times. V gene TRBV5-1 combines with J gene TRBJ2-7, with D hard to call. Germline V CDR1 and CDR2: SGHRS, YFSETQ. The length of the CDR3 is 15 residues. The germline V and J ends were trimmed by 0 bases and 0 bases, with 10 bases remaining between them. The CDR3 sequence is CASSLDGVSSYEQYF. CDR3 in DNA: TGCGCCAGCAGCTTGGATGGGGTCAGCTCCTACGAGCAGTACTTC.

This clonotype was seen a few times. The chain recombines TRBV7-2 with TRBJ2-2; D is possibly TRBD2 (6 bases). The CDR3 length is 17 residues. Trimming removed 6 bases at V and 0 bases at J, with 17 bases between. The V gene's germline CDR1 is SGHTA and CDR2 FQGNSA. CDR3 loop: CASRQVVPSANTGELFF. As DNA, the CDR3 is TGTGCCAGCAGGCAGGTTGTCCCTAGCGCGAACACCGGGGAGCTGTTTTTT.

This clonotype was counted many times. The V gene is TRBV27, the J gene TRBJ2-4; no definite D call. Germline V gives CDR1 MNHEY, CDR2 SMNVEV (reference sequence). The CDR3 totals 13 residues. V was cut by 6 bases and J by 4 bases, with 10 bases left in between. CDR3 sequence reads: CASRATAKNIQYF. CDR3 DNA: TGTGCCAGCAGGGCCACGGCTAAAAACATTCAGTACTTC.

This clonotype was picked up many times. The CDR3 sequence: CASSLGSFDNEQFF. The CDR3 nucleotides are TGTGCCAGCAGTTTGGGATCCTTTGACAATGAGCAGTTCTTC. The chain is built from TRBV28 and TRBJ2-1; D gene uncertain. Germline V gene sequence: CDR1 MDHEN, CDR2 SYDVKM. The CDR3 sequence is 14 residues long. V was cut by 3 bases and J by 5 bases, with 11 bases left in between.

The chain combines TRBV13 with TRBJ1-1; weak D call: TRBD1 (5 bases). The CDR3 runs to 13 residues. The germline CDR1 and CDR2 sequences are PRHDT and FYEKMQ (reference sequence). V shed 1 base and J shed 6 bases, with 9 bases lying between them. The CDR3 spells CASSLARDAEAFF. Written as DNA, the CDR3 is TGTGCCAGCAGCTTAGCCCGGGACGCTGAAGCTTTCTTT.

The rearrangement uses TRBV20-1 and TRBJ1-4, with D unclear. V was pared by 5 bases and J by 0 bases, with 10 bases between. The CDR3 has 14 residues. Germline loops: CDR1 DFQATT, CDR2 SNEGSKA (reference sequence). The CDR3 loop reads CSAALDATNEKLFF. CDR3 sequence (DNA): TGCAGTGCTGCCCTGGATGCAACTAATGAAAAACTGTTTTTT.

There are many counts of this clonotype. J is TRBJ2-1 and V is TRBV11-2; 11 bases are shared with TRBD2. The CDR3 extends over 16 amino acids. The germline V gene encodes CDR1 SGHAT and CDR2 FQNNGV. With 6 bases clipped from V and 0 bases from J, the junction kept 4 bases outside the gene matches. The CDR3 DNA reads TGTGCCAGCAGTCTAGCGGGGGGAAGCTCCTACAATGAGCAGTTCTTC. It yields the protein CASSLAGGSSYNEQFF.

This clonotype appeared a few times. This sequence joins TRBV2 and TRBJ2-1; the match to TRBD2 covers 9 bases. With V trimmed by 9 bases and J by 0 bases, 3 bases remained unmatched. The CDR3 is 14 residues long. Germline V gene lookup returns CDR1 SNHLY and CDR2 FYNNEI. DNA of the CDR3: TGTGCCAGACAAGCGGGAGGCTCCTACAATGAGCAGTTCTTC. This codes for CARQAGGSYNEQFF.

In its sample, this clonotype was seen a few times. The rearrangement uses TRBV20-1 and TRBJ1-2, with D possibly matching TRBD1 (5 bases). In germline, CDR1 is DFQATT, CDR2 SNEGSKA (reference sequence). The V gene lost 5 bases and the J gene lost 3 bases, with 13 bases spanning the gap. The CDR3 sequence is 13 residues long. The CDR3 protein is CSAVTGSYYGYTF. CDR3 DNA sequence: TGCAGTGCTGTAACAGGATCATACTATGGCTACACCTTC.

The rearrangement uses TRBV5-1 and TRBJ2-1; 15 bases are shared with TRBD2. The V gene end was trimmed by 1 base and the J gene end by 9 bases; junction bases not matched to a gene: 8. Germline loops: CDR1 SGHRS, CDR2 YFSETQ. This CDR3 comprises 17 residues. Written as DNA, the CDR3 is TGCGCCAGCAGCTTGCCGGGACTAGCGGGGGGTCCCGCTGAGCAGTTCTTC. Amino acid sequence: CASSLPGLAGGPAEQFF.

This chain joins TRBV12-3 or TRBV12-4 and TRBJ2-5, with 11 nucleotides matching TRBD2. The CDR3 length is 18 residues. The trim removed 11 bases at V and 4 bases at J, leaving 21 bases unmatched. The CDR3 spells CAFSLVLAGGPVAETQYF. The CDR3 DNA is TGTGCCTTCAGTTTAGTTTTAGCGGGGGGGCCCGTTGCAGAGACCCAGTACTTC.

The V call is TRBV19, the J call TRBJ2-1; TRBD2 agrees at 9 bases. In germline, CDR1 is LNHDA, CDR2 SQIVND (reference sequence). J lost 4 bases, V lost 7 bases, and 20 bases had no gene match. The CDR3 is 19 amino acids. The CDR3 DNA sequence: TGTGCCAGTACACCACCGGGACTAGCCTTCCTCGGGGGATACAATGAGCAGTTCTTC. It specifies CASTPPGLAFLGGYNEQFF.

J is TRBJ2-5 and V is TRBV7-2; TRBD2 matches at 8 bases. Trimming at V came to 3 bases and at J to 6 bases, leaving 6 bases not matched to a gene. CDR3 length equals 14 residues. Germline CDR1 reads SGHTA; CDR2 reads FQGNSA. The DNA for the CDR3 is TGTGCCAGCAGCTTCCAGGGACTAGGAAAGACCCAGTACTTC. Translated: CASSFQGLGKTQYF. The variable domain in full, with the rest retrieved from reference TRBV7-2 and TRBJ2-5, is GAGVSQSPSNKVTEKGKDVELRCDPISGHTALYWYRQSLGQGLEFLIYFQGNSAPDKSGLPSDRFSAERTGGSVSTLTIQRTQQEDSAVYLCASSFQGLGKTQYFGPGTRLLVL.

This clonotype showed up many times. The V gene is TRBV28, the J gene TRBJ2-7; D gene ambiguous. Trimming took 3 bases from V and 3 from J, leaving 6 bases between them. Germline CDR1 is MDHEN and CDR2 is SYDVKM. This CDR3 spans 12 amino acids. The CDR3 is CASSFELYEQYF. CDR3 DNA sequence: TGTGCCAGCAGTTTTGAGCTCTACGAGCAGTACTTC. Full variable domain (outside the CDR3, taken from reference TRBV28 and TRBJ2-7): DVKVTQSSRYLVKRTGEKVFLECVQDMDHENMFWYRQDPGLGLRLIYFSYDVKMKEKGDIPEGYSVSREKKERFSLILESASTNQTSMYLCASSFELYEQYFGPGTRLTVT.

This clonotype was observed at least ten times. V usage is TRBV29-1 and J usage is TRBJ2-5; D could derive from TRBD1 or TRBD2 (5 bases each). Germline CDR1 is SQVTM and CDR2 is ANQGSEA. Trimming took 6 bases from V and 2 from J, leaving 13 bases between them. This CDR3 comprises 13 residues. CDR3 loop: CSVLRDPQETQYF. CDR3 sequence (DNA): TGCAGCGTACTCCGGGACCCACAAGAGACCCAGTACTTC.

This clonotype was observed many times. V usage is TRBV29-1 and J usage is TRBJ2-5, with D possibly TRBD2 on 6 matching bases. Looked up from germline, CDR1 is SQVTM and CDR2 is ANQGSEA. V was clipped by 1 base and J by 5 bases, with 14 bases between them. The length of the CDR3 is 14 residues. The CDR3 loop reads CSVEVAGRGETQYF. The CDR3 DNA sequence: TGCAGCGTTGAAGTGGCCGGGAGAGGCGAGACCCAGTACTTC.